These 7 T cell receptor beta chains were sequenced from one sample in a study of cytomegalovirus exposure and HLA in healthy donors. PCR was performed using 60 Vbeta and 13 Jbeta primers. Profiling relied on immunoSEQ multiplex PCR, and the TCRdb table lists in-frame clones only, not all of them. Counted here are some 140,000 clones, roughly 70% occurring once; the ten biggest clones make up 1.5% to 2%. Sequencing used PBMCs. The receptors here all came from a human donor in good health.

The chain joins TRBV5-5 to TRBJ2-7; D may be TRBD1 (6 bases). V gave up 3 bases and J gave up 3 bases, with 16 bases separating them. The CDR3 is 15 residues long. CDR1 is SGHKS, CDR2 YYEKEE, per germline (reference sequence). The DNA for the CDR3 is TGTGCCAGCAGCTCCCTGGACAGCGCTGACTACGAGCAGTACTTC. Amino acid sequence: CASSSLDSADYEQYF.

The chain is built from TRBV4-1 and TRBJ1-1, with 9 bases aligning to TRBD1. Germline assignment: CDR1 MGHRA and CDR2 YSYEKL. After removal of 2 bases from V and 6 bases from J, the junction contained 4 bases not matched to a gene. The CDR3 sequence is 14 residues long. In DNA, the CDR3 is TGCGCCAGCAGCCAACCGACAGGGGGAGCTGAAGCTTTCTTT. It yields the protein CASSQPTGGAEAFF.

CDR3 DNA sequence: TGCGCCAGCAGCTTCGCGGGAGGTCTTACCGGGGAGCTGTTTTTT. It encodes CASSFAGGLTGELFF. This chain links TRBV5-1 with TRBJ2-2; TRBD2 matches at 8 bases. Germline CDR1 and CDR2: SGHRS and YFSETQ. With 2 bases clipped from V and 5 bases from J, the junction kept 5 bases outside the gene matches. The CDR3 contains 15 residues.

The V call is TRBV7-9, the J call TRBJ2-1; 9 bases are a match to TRBD1. The J segment lost 2 bases and the V segment lost 4 bases, leaving 9 bases of the junction unmatched. CDR1 and CDR2 from the germline V gene are SEHNR and FQNEAQ (reference sequence). The CDR3 is 17 residues long. CDR3 nucleotides: TGTGCCAGCAGCTCCCATTATAGGGACAGGGCCTACAATGAGCAGTTCTTC. As protein: CASSSHYRDRAYNEQFF.

This chain connects TRBV19 to TRBJ2-4, with 12 bases that match TRBD2. The CDR3 totals 15 residues. V trimming: 7 bases; J trimming: 5 bases; junction bases outside the gene matches: 6. The germline V gene has CDR1 LNHDA and CDR2 SQIVND (reference sequence). The CDR3 sequence is CASNPLAGGQNIQYF. In nucleotides, the CDR3 is TGTGCCAGTAACCCACTAGCGGGAGGACAAAACATTCAGTACTTC.

CDR3 sequence reads: CSAREVDEQFF. In nucleotides, the CDR3 is TGCAGTGCTAGGGAGGTCGATGAGCAGTTCTTC. This chain joins TRBV20-1 and TRBJ2-1; a possible D gene is TRBD2 (5 bases). Germline V gene sequence: CDR1 DFQATT, CDR2 SNEGSKA (reference sequence). With 3 bases removed from V and 8 bases from J, the gap between germline ends came to 8 bases. CDR3 length equals 11 residues.

The chain has TRBV5-1 and TRBJ1-3; no definite D call. V was pared by 0 bases and J by 0 bases, with 10 bases between. The CDR3 totals 16 residues. Germline lookup yields CDR1 SGHRS and CDR2 YFSETQ. CDR3 sequence (DNA): TGCGCCAGCAGCTTGGCGGAGCCCAGCTCTGGAAACACCATATATTTT. Protein product: CASSLAEPSSGNTIYF.